The clone carrying this T cell receptor beta chain occurred a few times. Sequencing used immunoSEQ multiplex PCR; TCRdb keeps in-frame clones, though not all of them. In the table there are hundreds of thousands of clones, 65% to 85% of which are singletons. The sample originates from a study of blood T cell repertoires in COVID-19. Study-wide background: Nucleic acid was either cDNA or gDNA, and it came from T cells, B-cell-depleted T cells, or PBMCs.

The germline V and J ends were trimmed by 8 bases and 0 bases, with 14 bases remaining between them. This CDR3 has 15 amino acids. The germline gives CDR1 KGHSH, CDR2 LQKENI. The source material was peripheral blood. The TCR originated in a woman of 80 years or more with acute or convalescent COVID-19. The chain is built from TRBV18 and TRBJ1-3; D may be TRBD1 (5 bases). The CDR3 is CASLRPGNSGNTIYF. As DNA, the CDR3 is TGTGCCAGCCTCCGGCCAGGGAACTCTGGAAACACCATATATTTT.